The present T cell receptor beta chain was sequenced within a study of regulatory T cells in long-lasting Graves disease (dated by TCRdb to the early 2020s). Study-wide context: Antithyroid drugs had been taken for less than 3 months by newly diagnosed Graves' disease patients. Peripheral blood TCR sequencing and RNA sequencing compared persistent Graves' disease patients with newly diagnosed Graves' disease patients. The study was conducted in China and was registered as a clinical trial. A total of about 33 samples underwent TCR sequencing, from about 13 patients with persistent Graves' disease and approximately 20 patients with newly diagnosed Graves' disease. Paper-wide results and their limitations: Sequencing and analysis were limited to the TCR beta chain. The authors acknowledged the small sample size as a limitation that may reduce accuracy. Because the primary lesion, thyroid tissue, could not be accessed, the study looked at peripheral blood alone. Persistent disease showed preferential use of TRBV28, TRBJ1-2 and TRBJ2-5, whereas newly diagnosed disease favored TRBV20-1 and TRBJ2-1. Compared with newly diagnosed patients, persistent Graves' disease patients had lower TCR Shannon entropy and fewer highly expanded clones, which suggests clonal expansion. Patients with persistent disease shared more public clonotypes (approximately 2,500) than newly diagnosed patients did (more than 900).

Library prep was done by multiplex PCR. Sequencing used an Illumina HiSeq 4000. To build TCR beta libraries, CDR3 regions were amplified by Arm-PCR using iRepertoire HTBI primers. Before sequencing, the PCR products underwent gel purification. As for how the authors treated the data: Gene usage analysis of CDR3 amino acid clonotypes used the approximately 62 TRBV and around 14 TRBJ segments found across samples. Filtered high-quality paired reads were merged into contigs using COPE and FqMerger. BLAST was used to align contigs to IMGT TRBV, TRBD and TRBJ reference genes, and CDR3 was defined according to IMGT. Highly expanded clones were defined as clonotypes with a frequency above 0.1%. Shannon entropy was used to measure repertoire diversity, and the Gini coefficient was used to measure V-J evenness. A clonotype was considered public if more than one individual shared it. TCRdb reran the public reads through fastp at Q25 and MiXCR, keeping productive beta chains. Identical CDR3 protein sequences are pooled into one entry, listed with their most common genes and DNA. TCRdb's processing, not the authors' own work, is the source of the V and J calls. In this sample the table shows about 420,000 distinct CDR3 sequences, less than 20% of which occur a single time. Of the sample, about a quarter falls within the top ten clones.

This sample's time point label indicates: newly diagnosed GD, antithyroid drugs for less than 3 months. For both TCR sequencing and RNA sequencing, RNA was extracted from PBMCs in TRIzol. The diagnosis of Graves' disease followed American Thyroid Association guidelines. Patients for the study were recruited at an endocrinology department in Xi'an, China. From each patient, 7.5 to 9.5 milliliters of peripheral blood was collected into an EDTA anticoagulant tube. Ficoll Paque Plus density gradient separation was used to isolate PBMCs, and no further T cell sorting was done. An Agilent 2100 Bioanalyzer and agarose gel were used to check RNA quality, and a NanoDrop 2000 was used to measure RNA concentration. There are many counts of this clonotype. Its antigen is unknown. No much larger clonotype is one base removed from it; base qualities were not supplied. Inclusive of the bounding cysteine and phenylalanine, the CDR3 is 15 residues long. Of all the DNA, just the CDR3 is kept, 45 bases in frame from base 1. CDR1 and CDR2 (MNHNS, SASEGT) derive from the germline V gene. Ends trimmed: V by 7 bases, J by 2 bases; bases unmatched to a gene: 8.

These data also featured in a second study, about T cells in Graves' hyperthyroidism and ophthalmopathy. Taken from the second paper: A patient counted as having stable Graves' hyperthyroidism if no progression to ophthalmopathy occurred over 18 months of follow-up. Hyperthyroidism patients were aged 18 to 65 years and newly diagnosed, with disease duration of less than 2 months. Any patient with an uncontrolled infection, another autoimmune disease, pregnancy or lactation was excluded. Diagnoses relied on clinical symptoms, serum thyroxine and TRAb, thyroid ultrasound and orbital computed tomography. The TCR CDR3 was subjected to a first round of RT-PCR using the HTBI primer set and the Qiagen OneStep RT-PCR kit. Most expanded thyroid clonotypes (frequency above 0.001) were also found in blood, which suggests that blood repertoires may mirror thyroid immune responses. A 13 V-J signature model separated ophthalmopathy from stable hyperthyroidism, with 87.88% sensitivity and 81.08% specificity in cross-validation and 80%/75% in testing. In validation, the model predicted progression to ophthalmopathy a median of roughly 6.1 months before onset, with 70% to 71% sensitivity and 72.22% specificity. To identify distinguishing TCR V-J signatures, a discovery cohort of 95 to 100 patients was used, comprising some 45 with Graves' ophthalmopathy and approximately 57 with stable Graves' hyperthyroidism. Prospective prediction of ophthalmopathy was tested in an independent validation cohort consisting of 18 hyperthyroidism patients and 15 to 17 patients who later progressed to ophthalmopathy. The approximately 90 discovery patients were divided at random into training and test sets in a 7:3 ratio. Thyroid tissue and blood T-cell repertoires from six Graves' hyperthyroidism patients were also compared in the study. Following sampling, methimazole starting at 30 mg daily was given to hyperthyroidism patients, and high-dose intravenous methylprednisolone was given to ophthalmopathy patients. Libraries were constructed in a second round of multiplex PCR, after which size selection and purification were performed. The libraries were sequenced on an Illumina HiSeq2000 using paired-end 100 bp reads. SOAPnuke was used to process the raw data, throwing out any read that contained adapters or uncalled bases, had a mean Phred below 15, or lacked an exact constant-primer or identifier match. High-quality paired reads were merged using COPE v1.2.5, and each unique nucleotide sequence was defined as a clonotype. MiTCR v1.1 was used to align clonotypes to the IMGT TRBV, TRBD and TRBJ reference segments. The analysis was restricted to V-J combinations with a frequency above 0.0001, which together covered 99% to 99.2% of the repertoires. A TCS score was defined as the ratio between F50 (clonal expansion) and ExV (chaos), using BLOSUM62-based TCRdist between CDR3 peptides within each V-J. Welch's t-statistics and random forest reduced around 550 V-J features to 10 to 15, which were used in a naive Bayes classifier (R e1071). No statistical method was used to fix the sample size in advance, and group allocation was not hidden from the investigators. The paper reports TCR Vbeta CDR3 sequencing of approximately 140 peripheral blood samples: around 45 ophthalmopathy, approximately 74 hyperthyroidism and about 17 progressor patients.

The sequence links TRBV6-1 to TRBJ2-5, with 9 junctional bases fitting TRBD2. This clonotype was sampled from a woman aged 18-29 years with Graves disease. Donor details come from another sample of the same person, matched by shared clones. Sequencing used peripheral blood mononuclear cells (PBMCs), obtained at new diagnosis, from a patient treated with antithyroid drugs. CDR3 region: CASNPTSGTQETQYF. The DNA reads as follows: TGTGCCAGCAACCCGACTAGCGGAACTCAAGAGACCCAGTACTTC.